These 14 T cell receptor beta chains came from one sample sequenced in a study of cytomegalovirus exposure and HLA in healthy donors (dated by TCRdb to about 2017). Library creation used the immunoSEQ multiplex PCR assay. For the multiplex PCR, a mixture combining 60 forward primers for TCR Vbeta segments and 13 reverse primers for TCR Jbeta segments was used. As stored in TCRdb, this immuneACCESS dataset retains in-frame rearrangements with V and J assigned. A fraction of the clones does not appear; measured against another copy, unresolved V genes explain less than half of the discrepancy, and the remainder lacks a known reason. The sample has hundreds of thousands of clones on record, 70% of them singletons. About 2.8% of the sample rests with the top ten. The specimen sequenced was PBMCs. These receptors were collected from a man aged 35-49 years in good health and CMV-seropositive.

The chain couples TRBV27 to TRBJ2-5; 8 bases are a match to TRBD1. Germline V CDR1 and CDR2: MNHEY, SMNVEV (reference sequence). The CDR3 is 15 amino acids. V lost 1 base, J lost 2 bases, and 3 bases stayed unmatched. The CDR3 nucleotides are TGTGCCAGCAGTTTATGGACAGGGAATCAAGAGACCCAGTACTTC. Translated, it gives CASSLWTGNQETQYF.

This rearrangement joins TRBV19 to TRBJ2-1; a weak D match, TRBD1 (5 bases). The CDR3 is made up of 14 amino acids. Trimming left V 3 bases short and J 9 bases short, with 15 bases between. Germline V gene lookup returns CDR1 LNHDA and CDR2 SQIVND (reference sequence). CDR3 DNA: TGTGCCAGTAGTATTATAGGGGCTCGTGGTGAGCAGTTCTTC. This sequence encodes CASSIIGARGEQFF.

A few counts support this clone. The chain joins TRBV5-1 to TRBJ2-7; D gene ambiguous. The V end lost 3 bases, the J end lost 6 bases, and 13 bases lay between the germline ends. Germline V gene sequence: CDR1 SGHRS, CDR2 YFSETQ. The CDR3 is 13 amino acids. The CDR3 region has the DNA TGCGCCAGCAGCTCCCCCCCGGAGTCCGAGCAGTACTTC. Residues: CASSSPPESEQYF.

The chain employs TRBV6-5 and TRBJ1-1; D is possibly TRBD1 (6 bases). Looked up from germline, CDR1 is MNHEY and CDR2 is SVGAGI. This CDR3 contains 13 residues. V was clipped by 2 bases and J by 9 bases, with 13 bases between them. The CDR3 DNA sequence: TGTGCCAGCAGTTACGGGGAGGGGGTTAAAGCTTTCTTT. Translating it yields CASSYGEGVKAFF.

This clone is a singleton in its sample. CDR3 DNA: TGTGCCAGCAGCTCAGGCGTCTACGAGCAGTACTTC. Its translation is CASSSGVYEQYF. The genes are TRBV6-6 and TRBJ2-7; D is uncertain. CDR3 length: 12 residues. Trimming pared 6 bases from V and 3 bases from J, leaving 9 bases between. Germline V CDR1 and CDR2: MNHNY, SVGAGI (reference sequence).

This chain joins TRBV5-4 and TRBJ2-4; 10 nucleotides line up with TRBD1. The CDR3 is 17 residues long. From germline, CDR1 is SGHNT and CDR2 YYREEE (reference sequence). V dropped 0 bases and J dropped 4; count of bases not matched to a gene: 7. The DNA for the CDR3 is TGTGCCAGCAGCTTGGCGGGCTGGGACAGGGGTAAAAACATTCAGTACTTC. As protein: CASSLAGWDRGKNIQYF.

The chain links TRBV5-1 to TRBJ2-3, with D possibly matching TRBD2 (5 bases). Germline CDR1 is SGHRS and CDR2 is YFSETQ. V lost 7 bases and J lost 1, with 19 bases in between. This CDR3 has 16 residues. CDR3 residues: CASPPVRVRRTDTQYF. The CDR3 coding sequence is TGCGCCAGCCCGCCGGTGAGGGTCCGACGCACAGATACGCAGTATTTT.

This chain joins TRBV29-1 and TRBJ2-1, with D unclear. The CDR3 covers 14 residues. From germline, CDR1 is SQVTM and CDR2 ANQGSEA. V was trimmed by 0 bases and J by 0 bases, leaving 6 bases between them. The CDR3, as DNA: TGCAGCGTTGAAGAATTGAGCTCCTACAATGAGCAGTTCTTC. Translated, it gives CSVEELSSYNEQFF.

The chain employs TRBV19 and TRBJ1-5; 7 bases are a match to TRBD1. Germline CDR1 is LNHDA and CDR2 is SQIVND (reference sequence). The CDR3 length is 15 residues. After removal of 3 bases from V and 5 bases from J, the junction contained 7 bases not matched to a gene. The CDR3 loop reads CASSIFEGAHQPQHF. The CDR3 DNA reads TGTGCCAGTAGTATCTTCGAGGGGGCCCATCAGCCCCAGCATTTT. The full variable domain, completed using reference TRBV19 and TRBJ1-5, is DGGITQSPKYLFRKEGQNVTLSCEQNLNHDAMYWYRQDPGQGLRLIYYSQIVNDFQKGDIAEGYSVSREKKESFPLTVTSAQKNPTAFYLCASSIFEGAHQPQHFGDGTRLSIL.

The chain carries TRBV10-3 and TRBJ1-1; maybe TRBD1 (5 bases). From germline, CDR1 is ENHRY and CDR2 SYGVKD. The CDR3 extends over 13 amino acids. The V and J ends lost 11 bases and 0 bases respectively, with 13 bases between them. The CDR3 spells CAARGGMNTEAFF. The CDR3 coding sequence is TGTGCCGCACGGGGGGGGATGAACACTGAAGCTTTCTTT.

The genes are TRBV4-1 and TRBJ2-7; the match to TRBD2 covers 9 bases. This CDR3 has 15 residues. Trimming cost V 0 bases and J 3 bases; bases outside gene matches: 3. Germline CDR1 MGHRA, CDR2 YSYEKL. CDR3 in amino acids: CASSQEGLAHYEQYF. In DNA form, the CDR3 reads TGCGCCAGCAGCCAAGAAGGACTAGCGCACTACGAGCAGTACTTC.

The chain recombines TRBV6-5 with TRBJ1-1; perhaps TRBD1 as D (6 bases). The CDR3 extends over 12 amino acids. CDR1 is MNHEY, CDR2 SVGAGI, per germline. Trimming cost V 6 bases and J 5 bases, with 10 bases left between them. The CDR3 DNA sequence: TGTGCCAGCAGGCAACAGGGAACTGAAGCTTTCTTT. It translates to CASRQQGTEAFF.

This chain links TRBV7-2 with TRBJ1-2; no reliable D call. Trimming cost V 5 bases and J 8 bases, with 15 bases left between them. Germline V lookup: CDR1 SGHTA, CDR2 FQGNSA. The CDR3 spans 13 residues. CDR3 sequence reads: CASSQALGGGYTF. The CDR3 DNA sequence: TGTGCCAGCAGCCAAGCCCTAGGTGGGGGCTACACCTTC.

This clone has just a few counts. The rearrangement links TRBV4-1 to TRBJ1-4; a weak D match, TRBD1 (6 bases). Germline V CDR1 and CDR2: MGHRA, YSYEKL. The CDR3 loop spans 15 amino acids. V dropped 5 bases and J dropped 2 bases, with 12 bases sitting between them. The CDR3, as DNA: TGCGCCAGCAGCGTACAGGGATCCACTAATGAAAAACTGTTTTTT. This gives the protein CASSVQGSTNEKLFF.